Listed below are T cell receptor beta chains from one sample, sequenced in a study of T cell changes during pregnancy in multiple sclerosis. The repertoire was sequenced with immunoSEQ multiplex PCR; TCRdb's copy has only in-frame clones and lacks some. The sample records 35,000 to 55,000 clones, more than 85% being singletons. The sequenced sample was peripheral blood, obtained in the third trimester of pregnancy. Every receptor here comes from a female donor with multiple sclerosis, enrolled in a pregnancy study. Both conserved end residues are trimmed from each CDR3. Each record gives: V gene, J gene, clone size, D gene, CDR3 protein. D genes are given only for firm matches. Expanded clones get a size class; other rows say once, few or many, or leave the size out.

v_gene: TRBV6-5
j_gene: TRBJ2-5
abundance: NA
d_gene: TRBD2
CDR3aa: ASSSGTIKETQY

v_gene: TRBV11-3
j_gene: TRBJ2-2
abundance: NA
d_gene: TRBD1
CDR3aa: ASSSTGGASGELF

v_gene: TRBV30
j_gene: TRBJ1-5
abundance: NA
d_gene: NA
CDR3aa: AWSVSRGPQPQH

v_gene: TRBV28
j_gene: TRBJ1-2
abundance: NA
d_gene: NA
CDR3aa: ASSFKSGTGGGYT

v_gene: TRBV7-2
j_gene: TRBJ1-1
abundance: few
d_gene: NA
CDR3aa: ASSTRQEQAF

v_gene: TRBV11-2
j_gene: TRBJ2-1
abundance: NA
d_gene: NA
CDR3aa: ASSLVELEQF

v_gene: TRBV10-1
j_gene: TRBJ2-7
abundance: NA
d_gene: TRBD1
CDR3aa: ASKTGAQTSYEQY

v_gene: TRBV7-3
j_gene: TRBJ2-7
abundance: NA
d_gene: NA
CDR3aa: ASSLNGGYSYEQY

v_gene: TRBV5-1
j_gene: TRBJ2-3
abundance: NA
d_gene: TRBD1
CDR3aa: ASSLFAPTRGGAGLTDTQY

v_gene: TRBV7-9
j_gene: TRBJ2-5
abundance: once
d_gene: TRBD1
CDR3aa: ASSFEQGGTQY

v_gene: TRBV4-1
j_gene: TRBJ2-2
abundance: NA
d_gene: TRBD2
CDR3aa: ASSQDELAGDTGELF

v_gene: TRBV2
j_gene: TRBJ1-1
abundance: NA
d_gene: NA
CDR3aa: ASSQRLGGAEAF

v_gene: TRBV28
j_gene: TRBJ1-5
abundance: NA
d_gene: NA
CDR3aa: ASSSLTGSNQPQH

v_gene: TRBV7-9
j_gene: TRBJ2-1
abundance: NA
d_gene: TRBD2
CDR3aa: ASSARGSGRSYEQF

v_gene: TRBV6-5
j_gene: TRBJ1-4
abundance: NA
d_gene: NA
CDR3aa: ASSRRDFNEKLF